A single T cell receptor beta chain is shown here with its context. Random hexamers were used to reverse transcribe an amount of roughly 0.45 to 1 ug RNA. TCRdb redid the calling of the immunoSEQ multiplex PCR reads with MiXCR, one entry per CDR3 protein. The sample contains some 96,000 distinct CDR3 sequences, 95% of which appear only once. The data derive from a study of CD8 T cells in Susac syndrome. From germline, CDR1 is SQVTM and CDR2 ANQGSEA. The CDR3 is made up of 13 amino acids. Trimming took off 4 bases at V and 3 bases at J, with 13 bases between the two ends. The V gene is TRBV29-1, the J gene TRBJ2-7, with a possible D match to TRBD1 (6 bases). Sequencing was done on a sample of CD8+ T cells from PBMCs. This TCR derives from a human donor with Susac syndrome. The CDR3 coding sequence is TGCAGCGTTGCCCAGGGGCGCATCTACGAGCAGTACTTC. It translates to CSVAQGRIYEQYF.